This T cell receptor beta chain came from a study of blood T cell repertoires in COVID-19. Assay: immunoSEQ multiplex PCR; the TCRdb copy retains only in-frame clones and omits some. The repertoire holds 150,000 to 200,000 clones, 77% seen once, with around 2.8% in the top ten. This clone was recorded only once. The sample was peripheral blood. This TCR came from a man in his 70s with acute or convalescent COVID-19.

The CDR3 here is CASTQTGETQYF. In nucleotides, the CDR3 is TGTGCCAGCACGCAGACCGGGGAGACCCAGTACTTC. The chain joins TRBV28 to TRBJ2-5; no clear D. Looked up from germline, CDR1 is MDHEN and CDR2 is SYDVKM. Trimming took 7 bases from V and 5 from J, leaving 11 bases between them. This CDR3 comprises 12 residues.